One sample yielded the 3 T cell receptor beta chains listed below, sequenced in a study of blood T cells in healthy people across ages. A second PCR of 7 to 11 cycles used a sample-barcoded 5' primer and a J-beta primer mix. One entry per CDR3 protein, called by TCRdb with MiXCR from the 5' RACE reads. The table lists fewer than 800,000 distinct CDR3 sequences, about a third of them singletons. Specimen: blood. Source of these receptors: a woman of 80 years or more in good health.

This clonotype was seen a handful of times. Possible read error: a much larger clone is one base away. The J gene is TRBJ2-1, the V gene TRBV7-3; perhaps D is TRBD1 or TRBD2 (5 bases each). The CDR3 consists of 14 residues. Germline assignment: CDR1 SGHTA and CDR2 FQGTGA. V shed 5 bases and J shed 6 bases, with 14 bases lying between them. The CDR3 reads CASSRDPSRNEQFF. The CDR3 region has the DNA TGTGCCAGCAGCCGGGACCCTAGCCGCAATGAGCAGTTCTTC.

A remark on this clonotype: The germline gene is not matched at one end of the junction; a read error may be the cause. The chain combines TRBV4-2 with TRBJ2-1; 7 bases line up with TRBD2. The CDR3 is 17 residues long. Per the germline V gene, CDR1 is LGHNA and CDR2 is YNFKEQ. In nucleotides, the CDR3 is TGTGCCGGCAGCCAAGAGGGGAGCGGGGCCTCCTACAATGAGCAGTTCTTC. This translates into CAGSQEGSGASYNEQFF.

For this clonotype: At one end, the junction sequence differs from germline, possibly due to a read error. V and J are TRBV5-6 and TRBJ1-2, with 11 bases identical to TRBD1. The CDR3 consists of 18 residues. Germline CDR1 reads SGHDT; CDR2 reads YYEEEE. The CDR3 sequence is CASSSDNYRDRGVYDYTF. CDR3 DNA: TGTGCCAGCAGCTCCGACAATTACCGGGACAGGGGGGTCTATGACTACACCTTC.